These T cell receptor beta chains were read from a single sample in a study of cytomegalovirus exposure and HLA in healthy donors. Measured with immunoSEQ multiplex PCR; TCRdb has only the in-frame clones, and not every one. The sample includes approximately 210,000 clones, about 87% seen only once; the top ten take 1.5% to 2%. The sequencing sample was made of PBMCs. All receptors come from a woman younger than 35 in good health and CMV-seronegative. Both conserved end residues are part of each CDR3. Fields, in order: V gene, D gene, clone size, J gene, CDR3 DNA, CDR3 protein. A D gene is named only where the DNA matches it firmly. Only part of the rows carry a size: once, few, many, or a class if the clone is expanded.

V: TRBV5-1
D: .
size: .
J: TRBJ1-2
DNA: TGCGCCAGCAGGCCTCTGGGAGCTAACTATGGCTACACCTTC
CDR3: CASRPLGANYGYTF

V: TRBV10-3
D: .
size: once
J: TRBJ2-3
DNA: TGTGCCATCAGTGACAGGGGCACTAGCACAGATACGCAGTATTTT
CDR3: CAISDRGTSTDTQYF

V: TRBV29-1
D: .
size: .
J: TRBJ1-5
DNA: TGCAGCGTTGTCGACGGGGGCAATCAGCCCCAGCATTTT
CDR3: CSVVDGGNQPQHF

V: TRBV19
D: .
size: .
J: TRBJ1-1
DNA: TGTGCCAGTAGTATACTGACACTCAACACTGAAGCTTTCTTT
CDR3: CASSILTLNTEAFF

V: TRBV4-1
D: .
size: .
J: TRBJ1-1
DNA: TGCGCCAGCAGCCATGACGCCCCGGGACACCAACTCCACTACACTGAAGCTTTCTTT
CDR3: CASSHDAPGHQLHYTEAFF

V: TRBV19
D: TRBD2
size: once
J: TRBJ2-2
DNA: TGTGCCAGTAAGGCGGGGGTATCGACCGGGGAGCTGTTTTTT
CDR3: CASKAGVSTGELFF

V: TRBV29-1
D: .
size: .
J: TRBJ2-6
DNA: TGCAGCGTTGAAACAGGAATTAGCTCTGGGGCCAACGTCCTGACTTTC
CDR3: CSVETGISSGANVLTF

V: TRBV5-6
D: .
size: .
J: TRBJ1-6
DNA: TGTGCCAGCAAAACTCAGACCTTCAGGACACCCCTCCACTTT
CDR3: CASKTQTFRTPLHF

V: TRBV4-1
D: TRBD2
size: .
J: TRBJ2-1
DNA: TGCGCCAGCAGCCAAGAACAGCGGGGAGCCTACAATGAGCAGTTCTTC
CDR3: CASSQEQRGAYNEQFF

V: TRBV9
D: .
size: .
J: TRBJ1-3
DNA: TGTGCCAGCAGCGTAGGAGGGAATGAGGGAAACACCATATATTTT
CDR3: CASSVGGNEGNTIYF

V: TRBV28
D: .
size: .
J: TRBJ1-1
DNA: TGTGCCAGCAGACTCGAGGGTTCGAACACTGAAGCTTTCTTT
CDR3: CASRLEGSNTEAFF

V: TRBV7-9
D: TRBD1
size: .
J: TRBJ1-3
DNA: TGTGCCAGCAGCCTACGACAGGGGCAAGGAAACACCATATATTTT
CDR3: CASSLRQGQGNTIYF

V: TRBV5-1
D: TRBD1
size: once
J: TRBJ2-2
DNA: TGCGCCAGCAGTAGTACAGGGGTTGAGGCCGGGGAGCTGTTTTTT
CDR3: CASSSTGVEAGELFF

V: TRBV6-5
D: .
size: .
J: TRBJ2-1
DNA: TGTGCCAGCAGTTACACCTATGAAACCTACAATGAGCAGTTCTTC
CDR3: CASSYTYETYNEQFF

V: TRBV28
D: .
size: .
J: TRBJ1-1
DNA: TGTGCCAGCAGTTTTAATCAGGCGAACACTGAAGCTTTCTTT
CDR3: CASSFNQANTEAFF

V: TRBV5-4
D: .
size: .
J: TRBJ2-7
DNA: TGTGCCAGCAGCTCCGGTACCCGGGGCTACGAGCAGTACTTC
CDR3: CASSSGTRGYEQYF

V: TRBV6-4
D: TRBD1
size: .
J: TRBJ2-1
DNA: TGTGCCAGCAGTGAGACAGGGCTGTACGATGAGCAGTTCTTC
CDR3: CASSETGLYDEQFF

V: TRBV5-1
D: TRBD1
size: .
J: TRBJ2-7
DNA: TGCGCCAGCAGCCCGCGACAGGGGGTCGCCTACGAGCAGTACTTC
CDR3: CASSPRQGVAYEQYF

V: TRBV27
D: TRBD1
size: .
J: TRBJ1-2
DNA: TGTGCCAGCAGTTTACTGAGTAGAGTGAGGGACAGGGCGAGCTACACCTTC
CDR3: CASSLLSRVRDRASYTF

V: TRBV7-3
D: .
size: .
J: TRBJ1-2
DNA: TGTGCCAGCAGCTCGGGGAATGGCTACACCTTC
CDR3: CASSSGNGYTF

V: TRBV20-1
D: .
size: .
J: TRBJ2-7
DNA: TGCAGTTATGCGGATTCCTACGAGCAGTACTTC
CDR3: CSYADSYEQYF

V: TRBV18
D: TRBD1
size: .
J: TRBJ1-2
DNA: TGTGCCAGCTCAGGGACTCCGGGACAGGGAACATTAAGCTATGGCTACACCTTC
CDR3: CASSGTPGQGTLSYGYTF

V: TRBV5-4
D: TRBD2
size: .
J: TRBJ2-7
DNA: TGTGCCAGCAGCGCGACTAGCGGGAGTTGGGACGAGCAGTACTTC
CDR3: CASSATSGSWDEQYF

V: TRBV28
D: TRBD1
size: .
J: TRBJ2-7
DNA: TGTGCCAGCAGTTTAATTGGGACAGGGTTTGACGAGCAGTACTTC
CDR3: CASSLIGTGFDEQYF